These 5 T cell receptor beta chains share one sample of origin, sequenced in a study of a mutant IDH1 vaccine in newly diagnosed glioma. For these TCRs, the target antigens are not known. Time point noted: week 11, during vaccination. A single vaccine dose contained 300 ug of mutant IDH1 20-mer peptide, and topical imiquimod was used with it. The protocol was immunoSEQ multiplex PCR, while the TCRdb copy is restricted to in-frame clones and leaves out a portion. The sample gives about 36,000 clones, about four fifths of which show up once; more than 12% is in the top ten. This material consisted of peripheral blood mononuclear cells (PBMCs), taken from a glioma patient whose treatment included an IDH1 peptide vaccine. All receptors derive from a woman in her thirties with glioma. Some clones in this sample may be carry-over from other donors' samples.

The J gene is TRBJ2-2, the V gene TRBV10-1; 9 bases align to TRBD1. The CDR3 has 15 residues. V shed 5 bases and J 4 bases; nucleotides not matched to a gene: 5. Germline V gives CDR1 WNHNN, CDR2 SYGVQD (reference sequence). The CDR3 here is CASSRTGASTGELFF. The CDR3 nucleotides are TGCGCCAGCAGTCGGACAGGGGCTAGCACCGGGGAGCTGTTTTTT.

The gene calls are TRBV14 and TRBJ1-2, with D perhaps matching TRBD1 (5 bases). Trimming removed 5 bases from V and 4 bases from J, with 11 bases in between. The CDR3 totals 13 residues. CDR1 SGHDN and CDR2 FVKESK come from the germline V gene. CDR3 region: CASSRGGTYGYTF. The CDR3 DNA sequence: TGTGCCAGCAGCAGGGGCGGCACCTATGGCTACACCTTC.

The V and J genes are TRBV7-9 and TRBJ2-2, with 12 bases aligning to TRBD2. The V and J ends lost 3 bases and 5 bases, in that order; junction bases with no gene match: 4. There are 16 residues in the CDR3. Germline V gene lookup returns CDR1 SEHNR and CDR2 FQNEAQ (reference sequence). CDR3: CASSFRLAGDTGELFF. DNA of the CDR3: TGTGCCAGCAGCTTTCGACTAGCGGGAGATACCGGGGAGCTGTTTTTT.

J is TRBJ1-2 and V is TRBV5-1; no clear D. CDR3 length: 14 residues. Looked up from germline, CDR1 is SGHRS and CDR2 is YFSETQ. Between the trimmed V and J ends, which lost 0 bases and 7 bases, there was a span of 13 bases. The CDR3 nucleotides are TGCGCCAGCAGCTTGGAGGGCAGGTCGGGTGGCTACACCTTC. It is translated as CASSLEGRSGGYTF.

This clone was found once. CDR3 region: CASSLYKTSGRAGEQYF. CDR3 nucleotide sequence: TGTGCCAGCAGTCTCTATAAGACTAGCGGGAGGGCAGGGGAGCAGTACTTC. The chain combines TRBV28 with TRBJ2-7; 14 nucleotides align to TRBD2. Looked up from germline, CDR1 is MDHEN and CDR2 is SYDVKM. Losses at the gene ends were 5 bases for V and 7 bases for J; bases not matched to a gene: 13. The CDR3 length is 17 residues.